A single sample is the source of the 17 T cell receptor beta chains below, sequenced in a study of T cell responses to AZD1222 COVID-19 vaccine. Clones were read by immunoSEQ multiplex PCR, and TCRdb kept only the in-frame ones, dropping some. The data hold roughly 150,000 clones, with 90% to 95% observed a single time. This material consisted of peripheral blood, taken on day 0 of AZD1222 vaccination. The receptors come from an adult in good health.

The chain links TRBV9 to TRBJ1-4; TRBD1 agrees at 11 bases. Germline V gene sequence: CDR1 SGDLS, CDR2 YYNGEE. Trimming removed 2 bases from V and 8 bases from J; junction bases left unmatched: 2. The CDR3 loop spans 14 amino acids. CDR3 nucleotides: TGTGCCAGCAGCGTGGGGACAGGGGGGGAAAAACTGTTTTTT. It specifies CASSVGTGGEKLFF.

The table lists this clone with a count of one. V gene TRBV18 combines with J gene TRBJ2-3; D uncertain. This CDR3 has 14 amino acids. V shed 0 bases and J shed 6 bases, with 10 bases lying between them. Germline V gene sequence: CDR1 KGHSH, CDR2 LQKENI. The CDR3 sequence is CASSPPSVGDTQYF. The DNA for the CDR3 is TGTGCCAGCTCACCACCATCAGTAGGGGATACGCAGTATTTT.

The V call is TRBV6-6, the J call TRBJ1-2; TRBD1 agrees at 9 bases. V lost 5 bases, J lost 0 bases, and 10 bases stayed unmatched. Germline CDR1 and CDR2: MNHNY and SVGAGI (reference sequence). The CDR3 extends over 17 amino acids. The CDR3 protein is CASSQGQGRGSNYGYTF. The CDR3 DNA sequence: TGTGCCAGCAGTCAGGGACAGGGAAGAGGTTCTAACTATGGCTACACCTTC.

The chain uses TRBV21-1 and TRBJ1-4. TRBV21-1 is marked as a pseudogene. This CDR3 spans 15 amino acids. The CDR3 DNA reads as TGTGCCAGCAGCCTGAAGAAAGGGTCGCGAGAAAAACTGTTTTTT. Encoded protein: CASSLKKGSREKLFF.

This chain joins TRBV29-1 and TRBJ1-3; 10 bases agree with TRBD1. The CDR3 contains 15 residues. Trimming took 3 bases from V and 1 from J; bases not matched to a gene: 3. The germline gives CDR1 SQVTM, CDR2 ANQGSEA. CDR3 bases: TGCAGCGTTGATGGGACAGGGGATTCTGGAAACACCATATATTTT. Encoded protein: CSVDGTGDSGNTIYF.

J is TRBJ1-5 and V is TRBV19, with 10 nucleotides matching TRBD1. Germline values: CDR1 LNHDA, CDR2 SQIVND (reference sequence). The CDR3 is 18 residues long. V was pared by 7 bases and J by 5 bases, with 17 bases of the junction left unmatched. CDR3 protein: CASTSNRPRDRGYQPQHF. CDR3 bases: TGTGCCAGTACAAGCAATCGTCCCCGGGACAGGGGCTATCAGCCCCAGCATTTT.

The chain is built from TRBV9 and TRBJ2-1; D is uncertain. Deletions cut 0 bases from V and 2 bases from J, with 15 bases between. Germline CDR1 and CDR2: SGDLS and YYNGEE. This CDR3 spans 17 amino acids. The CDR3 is CASSVVGEDLTYNEQFF. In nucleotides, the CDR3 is TGTGCCAGCAGCGTAGTCGGAGAAGACTTAACCTACAATGAGCAGTTCTTC.

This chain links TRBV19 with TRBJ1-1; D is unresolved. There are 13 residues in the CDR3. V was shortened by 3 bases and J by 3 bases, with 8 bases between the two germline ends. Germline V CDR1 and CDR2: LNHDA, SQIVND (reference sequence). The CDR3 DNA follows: TGTGCCAGTAGTATCGTCCCGGACACTGAAGCTTTCTTT. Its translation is CASSIVPDTEAFF.

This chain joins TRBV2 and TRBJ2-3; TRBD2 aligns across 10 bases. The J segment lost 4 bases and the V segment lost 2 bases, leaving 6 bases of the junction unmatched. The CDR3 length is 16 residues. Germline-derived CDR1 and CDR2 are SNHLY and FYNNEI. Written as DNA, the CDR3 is TGTGCCAGCAGTGAACGGGCTAGCGGGGGCGCAGATACGCAGTATTTT. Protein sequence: CASSERASGGADTQYF.

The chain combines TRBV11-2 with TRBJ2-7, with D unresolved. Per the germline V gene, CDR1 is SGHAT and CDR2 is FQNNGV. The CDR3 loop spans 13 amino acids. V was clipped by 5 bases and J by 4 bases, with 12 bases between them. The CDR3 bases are TGTGCCAGCAGCAAAGGTATGCAGTACGAGCAGTACTTC. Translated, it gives CASSKGMQYEQYF.

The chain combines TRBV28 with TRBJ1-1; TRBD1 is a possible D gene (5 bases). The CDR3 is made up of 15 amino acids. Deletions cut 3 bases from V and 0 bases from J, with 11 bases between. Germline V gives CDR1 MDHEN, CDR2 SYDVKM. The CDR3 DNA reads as TGTGCCAGCAGTTTGCAGGGCACCCTGAACACTGAAGCTTTCTTT. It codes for CASSLQGTLNTEAFF.

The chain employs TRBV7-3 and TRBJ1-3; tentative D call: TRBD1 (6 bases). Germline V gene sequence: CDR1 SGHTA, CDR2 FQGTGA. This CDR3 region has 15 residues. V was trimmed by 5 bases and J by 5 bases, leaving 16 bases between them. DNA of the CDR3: TGTGCCAGCAGCGTCCCAGGGGTCGATAGAAACACCATATATTTT. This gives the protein CASSVPGVDRNTIYF.

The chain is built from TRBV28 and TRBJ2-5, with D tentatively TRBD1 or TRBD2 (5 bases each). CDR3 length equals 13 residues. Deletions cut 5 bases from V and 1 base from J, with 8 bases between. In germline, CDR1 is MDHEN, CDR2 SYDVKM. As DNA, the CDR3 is TGTGCCAGCAGTCGAGGGACCCAAGAGACCCAGTACTTC. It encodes CASSRGTQETQYF.

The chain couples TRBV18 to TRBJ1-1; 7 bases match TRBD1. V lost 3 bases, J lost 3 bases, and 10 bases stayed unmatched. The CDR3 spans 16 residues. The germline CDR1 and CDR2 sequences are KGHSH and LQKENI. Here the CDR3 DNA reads TGTGCCAGCTCACCCCTAGGACTCAGGGGGGACACTGAAGCTTTCTTT. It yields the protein CASSPLGLRGDTEAFF. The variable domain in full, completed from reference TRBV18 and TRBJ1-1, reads NAGVMQNPRHLVRRRGQEARLRCSPMKGHSHVYWYRQLPEEGLKFMVYLQKENIIDESGMPKERFSAEFPKEGPSILRIQQVVRGDSAAYFCASSPLGLRGDTEAFFGQGTRLTVV.

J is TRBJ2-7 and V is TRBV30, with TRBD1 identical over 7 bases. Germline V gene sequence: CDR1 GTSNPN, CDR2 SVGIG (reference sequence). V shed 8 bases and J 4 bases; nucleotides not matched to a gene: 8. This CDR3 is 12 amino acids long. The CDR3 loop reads CAQMDRHYEQYF. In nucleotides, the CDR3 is TGTGCCCAAATGGACAGGCATTACGAGCAGTACTTC.

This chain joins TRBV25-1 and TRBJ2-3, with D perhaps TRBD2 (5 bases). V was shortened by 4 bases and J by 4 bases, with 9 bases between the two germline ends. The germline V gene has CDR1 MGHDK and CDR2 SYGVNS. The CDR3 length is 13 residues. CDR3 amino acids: CASSVDFPDTQYF. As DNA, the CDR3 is TGTGCCAGCAGTGTGGACTTCCCAGATACGCAGTATTTT.

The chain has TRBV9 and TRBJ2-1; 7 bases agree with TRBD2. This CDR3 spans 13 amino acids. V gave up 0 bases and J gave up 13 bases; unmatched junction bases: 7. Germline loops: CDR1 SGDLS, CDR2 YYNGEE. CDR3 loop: CASSVGGWDYQFF. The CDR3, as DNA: TGTGCCAGCAGCGTAGGAGGATGGGACTATCAGTTCTTC.